The clone carrying this T cell receptor beta chain appeared a few times. What it recognizes is unknown. The sample comes from a study of T cells after yellow fever vaccination. Findings and limits, study-wide: Of the clonotypes, a small share occurred in both CD4 and CD8 compartments. FACS-sorted repertoires could contain abundant clonotypes contaminating from the bulk population.

Germline V CDR1 and CDR2: DFQATT, SNEGSKA (reference sequence). V trimming: 0 bases; J trimming: 4 bases; junction bases outside the gene matches: 6. This CDR3 is built from 16 residues. The study made its TCR cDNA through 5'RACE template switching. That step introduced a universal primer site along with UMIs. TCRdb reprocessed the 5' RACE reads with MiXCR, giving one entry per CDR3 protein. The table lists 300,000 or so distinct CDR3 sequences, roughly 9% of them singletons. The clonotype originates from a man aged 18-30 years who received the YFV17D yellow fever vaccine. Sequenced here: CD4+ T cells sorted from PBMCs, sampled 5 days after the yellow fever booster vaccination. The chain recombines TRBV20-1 with TRBJ2-2; 9 nucleotides agree with TRBD2. The CDR3 DNA is TGCAGTGCTAGAGATCCTCGCGGGGGGGCCACCGGGGAGCTGTTTTTT. Protein sequence: CSARDPRGGATGELFF.